Listed here are 9 T cell receptor beta chains from one sample, sequenced in a study of T-cell reconstitution after alpha-beta-depleted transplantation in children. Researchers prepared the TCRbeta library using unique molecular identifiers, the study reports. TCRdb re-called the PCR reads with MiXCR, one entry per CDR3 protein. This sample has 85,000 to 120,000 distinct CDR3 sequences; 4.5% to 7.5% occur once, and the top ten carry around 5.6%. The sample here was PBMCs, mostly from graft donor cells, taken 60 days after TCRalphabeta/CD19-depleted stem cell transplant. The receptors originated from a female patient aged 2-10 years who had a stem cell transplant for Fanconi anemia, so the T cells may come from the graft donor.

This clonotype was seen once. The chain links TRBV25-1 to TRBJ1-1, with 8 bases that match TRBD1. Losses at the gene ends were 4 bases for V and 4 bases for J; bases not matched to a gene: 5. The germline CDR1 and CDR2 sequences are MGHDK and SYGVNS. The CDR3 runs to 14 residues. The CDR3 coding sequence is TGTGCCAGCAGTGGTCTTCAGGGGGCCACTGAAGCTTTCTTT. Protein sequence: CASSGLQGATEAFF.

This clonotype was seen at least ten times. The chain combines TRBV5-1 with TRBJ2-3; D is unresolved. The CDR3 is 12 amino acids. V shed 1 base and J shed 5 bases, with 5 bases lying between them. From germline, CDR1 is SGHRS and CDR2 YFSETQ. The CDR3 DNA follows: TGCGCCAGCAGCTTGCCTCAAGATACGCAGTATTTT. Amino acids: CASSLPQDTQYF.

This clonotype has only a few counts. The V gene is TRBV5-1, the J gene TRBJ2-5; perhaps D is TRBD1 or TRBD2 (5 bases each). Trimming cost V 4 bases and J 3 bases, with 16 bases left between them. CDR3 length: 15 residues. Germline loops: CDR1 SGHRS, CDR2 YFSETQ. The CDR3: CASSGTGTSEETQYF. For the CDR3, the DNA is TGCGCCAGCAGCGGAACCGGGACGTCAGAAGAGACCCAGTACTTC.

The sample holds many counts of this clonotype. The chain's CDR3 is CSARVGELAGGYNHNEQFF. DNA of the CDR3: TGCAGTGCTAGAGTGGGGGAACTAGCGGGAGGATACAATCACAATGAGCAGTTCTTC. The V call is TRBV20-1, the J call TRBJ2-1; 12 bases match TRBD2. The V gene end was trimmed by 1 base and the J gene end by 5 bases; junction bases not matched to a gene: 15. The CDR3 totals 19 residues. Germline V gives CDR1 DFQATT, CDR2 SNEGSKA (reference sequence).

Many counts were recorded for this clonotype. The chain couples TRBV5-1 to TRBJ1-4; 11 positions agree with TRBD1. Unmatched junction bases numbered 3, after V lost 3 bases and J lost 8 bases. CDR3 length: 14 amino acids. Germline values: CDR1 SGHRS, CDR2 YFSETQ. The CDR3 DNA reads as TGCGCCAGCAGCTGGGGACAGGGGGAAGAAAAACTGTTTTTT. Amino acid sequence: CASSWGQGEEKLFF.

This clonotype has a count of ten or more. The CDR3 protein is CASSFLGTTYNEQFF. CDR3 bases: TGCGCCAGCAGCTTTTTGGGGACTACCTACAATGAGCAGTTCTTC. This sequence joins TRBV5-1 and TRBJ2-1; TRBD2 aligns across 7 bases. The trim removed 2 bases at V and 2 bases at J, leaving 4 bases unmatched. Germline V gene lookup returns CDR1 SGHRS and CDR2 YFSETQ. The CDR3 extends over 15 amino acids.

This clonotype was recorded many times. The chain uses TRBV5-6 and TRBJ2-2, with 8 positions matching TRBD2. Germline V lookup: CDR1 SGHDT, CDR2 YYEEEE. The trim removed 4 bases at V and 6 bases at J, leaving 5 bases unmatched. The CDR3 spans 14 residues. The CDR3 DNA is TGTGCCAGCAGCGGGCGACTAGCGCCCGGGGAGCTGTTTTTT. This codes for CASSGRLAPGELFF.

This clonotype was counted at least ten times. V is TRBV10-3 and J is TRBJ2-7; weak D call: TRBD2 (7 bases). The CDR3 is 15 amino acids. Germline lookup yields CDR1 ENHRY and CDR2 SYGVKD. Between the trimmed V and J ends, which lost 0 bases and 5 bases, there was a span of 14 bases. The CDR3 coding sequence is TGTGCCATCAGTGAGTCTGGGGGGGCTATACACGAGCAGTACTTC. Residues: CAISESGGAIHEQYF.

V and J are TRBV9 and TRBJ2-4; the match to TRBD2 covers 16 bases. The CDR3 covers 18 residues. The V segment lost 4 bases and the J segment 1 base; nucleotides outside the gene matches: 5. CDR1 and CDR2 from the germline V gene are SGDLS and YYNGEE. The CDR3 DNA reads as TGTGCCAGCAGCCGGGGACTAGCGGGGGGGCTGGCCAAAAACATTCAGTACTTC. Translated: CASSRGLAGGLAKNIQYF. Drawing the rest from reference TRBV9 and TRBJ2-4, the complete variable domain is DSGVTQTPKHLITATGQRVTLRCSPRSGDLSVYWYQQSLDQGLQFLIQYYNGEERAKGNILERFSAQQFPDLHSELNLSSLELGDSALYFCASSRGLAGGLAKNIQYFGAGTRLSVL.